The 20 T cell receptor beta chains in this list originate from one sample, sequenced in a study of control samples from healthy donors and cancer patients. Here immunoSEQ multiplex PCR was the method, and the copy in TCRdb shows in-frame clones only, minus some. The sample lists 100,000 to 150,000 clones, approximately 87% seen once, with roughly 3% in the top ten. Sequenced input: blood. These receptors were taken from a man aged 55-75 years in good health.

This clone was detected only once. The genes are TRBV7-2 and TRBJ2-5, with D tentatively TRBD1 (5 bases). Trimming took 5 bases from V and 0 from J, leaving 10 bases between them. The CDR3 consists of 14 residues. Germline V gene sequence: CDR1 SGHTA, CDR2 FQGNSA. CDR3 nucleotides: TGTGCCAGCAGCCAGGCAGGGAACCAAGAGACCCAGTACTTC. This translates into CASSQAGNQETQYF.

In this sample, this clone turned up once. The J gene is TRBJ1-1, the V gene TRBV28; TRBD1 is a possible D gene (5 bases). V lost 6 bases and J 5 bases, leaving 10 bases between the germline ends. The CDR3 sequence is 12 residues long. Germline-derived CDR1 and CDR2 are MDHEN and SYDVKM. In nucleotides, the CDR3 is TGTGCCAGCAGCGACAGTGAAACTGAAGCTTTCTTT. It yields the protein CASSDSETEAFF.

This clone was seen a handful of times. The genes are TRBV28 and TRBJ1-1, with D maybe TRBD1 (5 bases). From germline, CDR1 is MDHEN and CDR2 SYDVKM. The CDR3 sequence is 16 residues long. Trimming left V 4 bases short and J 1 base short, with 16 bases between. The CDR3 loop is CASSSLGVGTNTEAFF. CDR3 nucleotide sequence: TGTGCCAGCAGTTCCCTTGGGGTAGGGACGAACACTGAAGCTTTCTTT. The full variable domain, with the rest looked up from reference TRBV28 and TRBJ1-1, is DVKVTQSSRYLVKRTGEKVFLECVQDMDHENMFWYRQDPGLGLRLIYFSYDVKMKEKGDIPEGYSVSREKKERFSLILESASTNQTSMYLCASSSLGVGTNTEAFFGQGTRLTVV.

The V call is TRBV9, the J call TRBJ2-5; the match to TRBD1 covers 8 bases. V lost 6 bases to trimming and J lost 5 bases; unmatched junction nucleotides: 15. The CDR3 loop spans 16 amino acids. Germline V CDR1 and CDR2: SGDLS, YYNGEE. CDR3 sequence reads: CASTLGGTGDVETQYF. The CDR3 nucleotides are TGTGCCAGCACCCTAGGGGGGACAGGTGATGTGGAGACCCAGTACTTC.

The CDR3 is CASSLKTDYEQYF. CDR3 nucleotides: TGTGCCAGCTCACTAAAGACAGACTACGAGCAGTACTTC. The V gene is TRBV18, the J gene TRBJ2-7, with D maybe TRBD1 (5 bases). This CDR3 is built from 13 residues. From germline, CDR1 is KGHSH and CDR2 LQKENI. The V end was cut by 4 bases, the J end by 3 bases, with 10 bases between.

Comment on this clone: Other DNA sequences within the sample encode an identical CDR3. The chain is built from TRBV19 and TRBJ1-5; TRBD1 matches at 8 bases. Germline V lookup: CDR1 LNHDA, CDR2 SQIVND (reference sequence). J gave up 6 bases and V 5 bases, and 9 bases lay outside the gene matches. The CDR3 is 15 residues long. The CDR3 DNA reads TGTGCCAGTAGTCTCGATCAGGGGGCCCGTCAGCCCCAGCATTTT. It is translated as CASSLDQGARQPQHF.

This chain links TRBV15 with TRBJ2-7, with 8 bases matching TRBD1. The CDR3 length is 14 residues. J lost 5 bases, V lost 0 bases, and 3 bases had no gene match. Germline V CDR1 and CDR2: LNHNV, YYDKDF (reference sequence). Written as DNA, the CDR3 is TGTGCCACCAGCAGAGAGACGACAGGGGACGAGCAGTACTTC. Translating it yields CATSRETTGDEQYF.

This chain uses TRBV27 with TRBJ2-5; D possibly corresponds to TRBD2 (7 bases). Looked up from germline, CDR1 is MNHEY and CDR2 is SMNVEV (reference sequence). Trimming cost V 4 bases and J 4 bases, with 16 bases left between them. The CDR3 totals 15 residues. DNA of the CDR3: TGTGCCAGCAGTTCCCCGACAGGCGGGGGAGAGACCCAGTACTTC. This codes for CASSSPTGGGETQYF.

The count of this clone is one. This chain links TRBV5-4 with TRBJ1-2; D is ambiguous. Deletions cut 0 bases from V and 8 bases from J, with 20 bases between. The CDR3 is 16 residues long. The germline V gene has CDR1 SGHNT and CDR2 YYREEE (reference sequence). This CDR3 is CASSLGQDPFLGGYTF. CDR3 coding DNA: TGTGCCAGCAGCTTGGGGCAGGACCCATTCTTGGGGGGCTACACCTTC.

V gene TRBV29-1 combines with J gene TRBJ1-4; 10 nucleotides agree with TRBD1. V shed 7 bases, J shed 11 bases, and the junction held 13 bases outside the gene matches. The length of the CDR3 is 14 residues. The germline V gene has CDR1 SQVTM and CDR2 ANQGSEA. This chain's CDR3 is CSATGTGDTGKLFF. CDR3 bases: TGCAGCGCGACCGGGACAGGGGACACAGGGAAACTGTTTTTT.

The chain carries TRBV7-2 and TRBJ1-5, with 7 bases lining up with TRBD1. The CDR3 totals 15 residues. The V gene end was trimmed by 3 bases and the J gene end by 4 bases; junction bases not matched to a gene: 6. The germline V gene encodes CDR1 SGHTA and CDR2 FQGNSA. The CDR3 here is CASSLGQSRNQPQHF. The CDR3 DNA reads TGTGCCAGCAGCTTGGGACAGAGCCGAAATCAGCCCCAGCATTTT.

The genes are TRBV19 and TRBJ1-2; D remains ambiguous. V shed 5 bases and J shed 5 bases, with 12 bases lying between them. The CDR3 is 13 amino acids. Germline CDR1 reads LNHDA; CDR2 reads SQIVND (reference sequence). The CDR3 coding sequence is TGTGCCAGTAGTGAATCGAGTGGGTATGGCTACACCTTC. Translating it yields CASSESSGYGYTF.

The V call is TRBV7-9, the J call TRBJ1-3, with D unresolved. Germline lookup yields CDR1 SEHNR and CDR2 FQNEAQ (reference sequence). The CDR3 runs 14 residues. The V gene lost 0 bases and the J gene lost 1 base, with 4 bases spanning the gap. Written as DNA, the CDR3 is TGTGCCAGCAGCTTAGCGAGTTCTGGAAACACCATATATTTT. It is translated as CASSLASSGNTIYF. The whole variable domain, filled in from reference TRBV7-9 and TRBJ1-3, reads DTGVSQNPRHKITKRGQNVTFRCDPISEHNRLYWYRQTLGQGPEFLTYFQNEAQLEKSRLLSDRFSAERPKGSFSTLEIQRTEQGDSAMYLCASSLASSGNTIYFGEGSWLTVV.

The rearrangement joins TRBV4-3 to TRBJ1-2; weak D call: TRBD1 (5 bases). V lost 0 bases and J 13 bases, leaving 18 bases between the germline ends. Germline V CDR1 and CDR2: LGHNA, YSLEER. The CDR3 extends over 14 amino acids. The CDR3 nucleotides read TGCGCCAGCAGCCAAGATCGGGGGTCGGTCCGGCTCACCTTC. Protein sequence: CASSQDRGSVRLTF.

This chain uses TRBV5-1 with TRBJ1-6; 7 bases are a match to TRBD1. This CDR3 is 15 amino acids long. Per the germline V gene, CDR1 is SGHRS and CDR2 is YFSETQ. With 1 base clipped from V and 5 bases from J, the junction kept 3 bases outside the gene matches. The CDR3 protein is CASSLIDRDNSPLHF. In DNA form, the CDR3 reads TGCGCCAGCAGCTTGATAGACAGGGATAATTCACCCCTCCACTTT.

The chain has TRBV28 and TRBJ1-6; 7 nucleotides align to TRBD1. Germline V gene data show CDR1 as MDHEN and CDR2 as SYDVKM. After removal of 6 bases from V and 10 bases from J, the junction contained 12 bases not matched to a gene. The CDR3 extends over 15 amino acids. The CDR3 loop reads CASRTSDRVDSPLHF. The DNA for the CDR3 is TGTGCCAGCAGGACTTCAGACAGGGTAGACTCACCCCTCCACTTT.

The chain employs TRBV11-2 and TRBJ1-4; unclear D gene. CDR3 size: 15 residues. Per germline, CDR1 SGHAT and CDR2 FQNNGV. V gave up 4 bases and J gave up 9 bases, with 18 bases separating them. CDR3: CASSSPGIGIKKLFF. As DNA, the CDR3 is TGTGCCAGCAGCTCCCCTGGTATCGGTATAAAAAAACTGTTTTTT. The entire variable domain, with the rest obtained from reference TRBV11-2 and TRBJ1-4, is as follows: EAGVAQSPRYKIIEKRQSVAFWCNPISGHATLYWYQQILGQGPKLLIQFQNNGVVDDSQLPKDRFSAERLKGVDSTLKIQPAKLEDSAVYLCASSSPGIGIKKLFFGSGTQLSVL.

The gene calls are TRBV30 and TRBJ2-3; either TRBD1 or TRBD2 may fit D (6 bases each). This CDR3 comprises 12 residues. V gave up 7 bases and J gave up 3 bases, with 11 bases separating them. Germline V gene lookup returns CDR1 GTSNPN and CDR2 SVGIG (reference sequence). In DNA, the CDR3 is TGTGCCTCGGGGGCAGGGACAGATACGCAGTATTTT. It codes for CASGAGTDTQYF.

The chain uses TRBV5-1 and TRBJ1-2, with 8 positions matching TRBD1. In germline, CDR1 is SGHRS, CDR2 YFSETQ. The V segment lost 2 bases and the J segment 4 bases; nucleotides outside the gene matches: 4. This CDR3 contains 14 residues. CDR3 loop: CASSFMTGAYGYTF. The CDR3 DNA follows: TGCGCCAGCAGCTTTATGACAGGGGCCTATGGCTACACCTTC.

The CDR3, as DNA: TGTGCCTGGAGCTTCAGGGGGGGATCACCCCTCCACTTT. It translates to CAWSFRGGSPLHF. The chain is built from TRBV30 and TRBJ1-6, with 7 bases identical to TRBD1. Germline trimming cut 3 bases from V and 10 bases from J; bases unmatched to any gene: 6. Per the germline V gene, CDR1 is GTSNPN and CDR2 is SVGIG (reference sequence). This CDR3 has 13 amino acids.